This T cell receptor (beta chain) stems from a study of spatial heterogeneity in lung cancer. Germline CDR1 SQVTM, CDR2 ANQGSEA. V lost 4 bases to trimming and J lost 9 bases, with 25 bases between them. This CDR3 has 16 amino acids. This clonotype was counted only a few times. Antigen specificity is unknown. Described time point: sample taken at primary tumor resection. The input material, whole RNA from tumor, nontumor lung or frozen PBMC, was sequenced unsorted. Samples were donated by 72 untreated early-stage non-small cell lung cancer patients. Notes on the study in general: Ubiquitous expanded tumor TCRs were seen in blood more at resection than at follow-up.

TCRdb used MiXCR to reprocess the 5' RACE reads, holding one entry per CDR3 protein. The top ten hold 3.5% to 5.5% of the sample, which has tens of thousands of distinct CDR3 sequences, around an eighth seen once. The TCR sequence derives from a male donor with early-stage non-small cell lung cancer. The chain joins TRBV29-1 to TRBJ2-1; unclear D gene. Here the sequenced sample was PBMCs, taken at surgery. In nucleotides, the CDR3 is TGCAGCGTTGTGTTGGTCGATGCCGGCCGACACGGTGAGCAGTTCTTC. It translates to CSVVLVDAGRHGEQFF.